This record concerns one T cell receptor beta chain sequence. What it binds is not known. The data were obtained in a study of response to subunit inactivated influenza vaccine. Overall study results and limits: It was the authors' suggestion that each seasonal influenza vaccination recruits few new T cells.

TCRdb fed the RT-PCR reads into MiXCR, producing one record per CDR3 protein. The profile shows about 520,000 distinct CDR3 sequences, around 7.7% of them singletons. Germline V gene lookup returns CDR1 MNHEY and CDR2 SMNVEV (reference sequence). V was clipped by 8 bases and J by 4 bases; unmatched bases: 14. The CDR3 has 16 residues. Sequencing was performed on PBMCs from blood, taken 23 to 25 months after vaccination. This sequence originates from a man between 50 and 69 years old who received an inactivated influenza vaccine. The chain is built from TRBV27 and TRBJ2-5; 9 nucleotides line up with TRBD1. In DNA, the CDR3 is TGTGCCAGCTTCATCCTCTACAGGGGGCGCAGAGAGACCCAGTACTTC. Amino acids: CASFILYRGRRETQYF.